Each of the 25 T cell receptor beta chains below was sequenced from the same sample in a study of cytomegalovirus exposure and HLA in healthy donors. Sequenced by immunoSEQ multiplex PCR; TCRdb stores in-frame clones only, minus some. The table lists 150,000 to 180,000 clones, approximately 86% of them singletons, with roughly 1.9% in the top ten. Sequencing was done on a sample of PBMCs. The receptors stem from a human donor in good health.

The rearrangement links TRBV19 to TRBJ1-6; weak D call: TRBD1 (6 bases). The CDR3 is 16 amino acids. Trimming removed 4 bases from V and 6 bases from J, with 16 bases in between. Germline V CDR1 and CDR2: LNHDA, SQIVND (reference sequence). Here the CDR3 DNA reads TGTGCCAGTAGTAATCATCTGCGGGGGCCTAATTCACCCCTCCACTTT. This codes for CASSNHLRGPNSPLHF.

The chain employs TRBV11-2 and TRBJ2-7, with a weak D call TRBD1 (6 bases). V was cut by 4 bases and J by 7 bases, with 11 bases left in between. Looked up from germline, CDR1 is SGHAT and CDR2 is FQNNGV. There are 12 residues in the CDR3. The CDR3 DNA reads TGTGCCAGCAGCTCGCACAGGGCGGAGCAGTACTTC. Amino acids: CASSSHRAEQYF.

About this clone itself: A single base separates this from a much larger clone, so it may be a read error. CDR3 DNA: TGTGCCAGCAGCTTGGGCAGTAACACTGAAGCTTTCTTT. Protein product: CASSLGSNTEAFF. The V gene is TRBV7-3, the J gene TRBJ1-1; no definite D call. Trimming cost V 3 bases and J 2 bases, with 7 bases left between them. CDR3 length equals 13 residues. Germline V CDR1 and CDR2: SGHTA, FQGTGA.

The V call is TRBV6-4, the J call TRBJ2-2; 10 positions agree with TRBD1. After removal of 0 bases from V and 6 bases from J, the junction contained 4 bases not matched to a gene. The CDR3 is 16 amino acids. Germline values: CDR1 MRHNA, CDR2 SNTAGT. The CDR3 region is CASSDSGTGVSGELFF. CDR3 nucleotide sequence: TGTGCCAGCAGTGACTCGGGGACAGGGGTCTCCGGGGAGCTGTTTTTT.

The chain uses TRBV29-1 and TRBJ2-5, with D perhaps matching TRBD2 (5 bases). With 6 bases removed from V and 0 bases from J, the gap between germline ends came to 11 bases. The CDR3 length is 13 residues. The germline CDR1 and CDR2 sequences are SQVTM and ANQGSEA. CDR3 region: CSVRGLYQETQYF. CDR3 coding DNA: TGCAGCGTCCGGGGATTGTACCAAGAGACCCAGTACTTC.

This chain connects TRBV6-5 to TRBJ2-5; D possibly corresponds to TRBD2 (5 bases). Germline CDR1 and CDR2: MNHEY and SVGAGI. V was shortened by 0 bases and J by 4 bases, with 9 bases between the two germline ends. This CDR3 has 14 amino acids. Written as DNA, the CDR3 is TGTGCCAGCAGTTACTCCCATGGAGGAGAGACCCAGTACTTC. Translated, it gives CASSYSHGGETQYF.

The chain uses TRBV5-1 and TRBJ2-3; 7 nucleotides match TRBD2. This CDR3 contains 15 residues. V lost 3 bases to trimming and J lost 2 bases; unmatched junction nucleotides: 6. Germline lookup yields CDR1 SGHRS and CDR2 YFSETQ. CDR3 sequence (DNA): TGCGCCAGCAGCTCCAGCGGGGAGAACACAGATACGCAGTATTTT. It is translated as CASSSSGENTDTQYF. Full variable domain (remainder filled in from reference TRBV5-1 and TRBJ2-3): KAGVTQTPRYLIKTRGQQVTLSCSPISGHRSVSWYQQTPGQGLQFLFEYFSETQRNKGNFPGRFSGRQFSNSRSEMNVSTLELGDSALYLCASSSSGENTDTQYFGPGTRLTVL.

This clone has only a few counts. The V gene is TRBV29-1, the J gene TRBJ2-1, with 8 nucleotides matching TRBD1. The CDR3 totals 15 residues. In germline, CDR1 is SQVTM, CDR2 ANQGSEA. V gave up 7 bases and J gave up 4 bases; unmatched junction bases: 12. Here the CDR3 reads CSAKTGTGVYNEQFF. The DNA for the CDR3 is TGCAGCGCCAAGACCGGGACAGGCGTTTACAATGAGCAGTTCTTC.

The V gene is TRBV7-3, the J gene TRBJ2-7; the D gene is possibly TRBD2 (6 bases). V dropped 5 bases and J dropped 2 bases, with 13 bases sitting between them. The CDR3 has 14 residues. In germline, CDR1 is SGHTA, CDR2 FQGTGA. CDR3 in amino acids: CASSPGTDTYEQYF. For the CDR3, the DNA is TGTGCCAGCAGCCCCGGGACTGACACCTACGAGCAGTACTTC.

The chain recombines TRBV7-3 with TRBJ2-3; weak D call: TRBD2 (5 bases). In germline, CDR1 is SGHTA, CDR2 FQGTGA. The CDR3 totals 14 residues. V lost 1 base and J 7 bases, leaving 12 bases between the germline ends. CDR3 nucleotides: TGTGCCAGCAGCTTAAATGGACTCCCCCATACGCAGTATTTT. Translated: CASSLNGLPHTQYF. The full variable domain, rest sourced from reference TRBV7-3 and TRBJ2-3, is GAGVSQTPSNKVTEKGKYVELRCDPISGHTALYWYRQSLGQGPEFLIYFQGTGAADDSGLPNDRFFAVRPEGSVSTLKIQRTERGDSAVYLCASSLNGLPHTQYFGPGTRLTVL.

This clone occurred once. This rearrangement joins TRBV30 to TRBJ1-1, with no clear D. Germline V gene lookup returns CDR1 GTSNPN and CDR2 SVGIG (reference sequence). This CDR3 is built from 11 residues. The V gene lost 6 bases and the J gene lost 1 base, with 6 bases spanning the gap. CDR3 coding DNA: TGTGCCTGCACAGCGAACACTGAAGCTTTCTTT. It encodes CACTANTEAFF.

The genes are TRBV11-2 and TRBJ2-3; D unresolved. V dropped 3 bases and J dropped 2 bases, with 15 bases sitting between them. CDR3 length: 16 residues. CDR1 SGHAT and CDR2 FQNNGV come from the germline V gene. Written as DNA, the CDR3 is TGTGCCAGCAGCTTTCACTCCAACTCCCTCACAGATACGCAGTATTTT. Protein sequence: CASSFHSNSLTDTQYF. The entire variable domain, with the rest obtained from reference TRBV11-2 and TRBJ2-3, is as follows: EAGVAQSPRYKIIEKRQSVAFWCNPISGHATLYWYQQILGQGPKLLIQFQNNGVVDDSQLPKDRFSAERLKGVDSTLKIQPAKLEDSAVYLCASSFHSNSLTDTQYFGPGTRLTVL.

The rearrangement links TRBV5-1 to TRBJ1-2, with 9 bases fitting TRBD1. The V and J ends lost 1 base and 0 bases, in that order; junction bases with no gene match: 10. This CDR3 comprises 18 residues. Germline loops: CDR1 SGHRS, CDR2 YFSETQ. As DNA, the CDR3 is TGCGCCAGCAGCTTGAAACAGGGGGCGACCCTAGCTAACTATGGCTACACCTTC. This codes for CASSLKQGATLANYGYTF.

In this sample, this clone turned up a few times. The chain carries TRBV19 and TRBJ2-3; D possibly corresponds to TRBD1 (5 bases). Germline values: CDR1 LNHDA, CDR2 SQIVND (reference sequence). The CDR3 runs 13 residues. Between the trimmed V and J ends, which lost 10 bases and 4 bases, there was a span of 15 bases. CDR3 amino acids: CATAGSSADTQYF. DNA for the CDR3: TGTGCCACCGCAGGGTCGAGCGCAGATACGCAGTATTTT.

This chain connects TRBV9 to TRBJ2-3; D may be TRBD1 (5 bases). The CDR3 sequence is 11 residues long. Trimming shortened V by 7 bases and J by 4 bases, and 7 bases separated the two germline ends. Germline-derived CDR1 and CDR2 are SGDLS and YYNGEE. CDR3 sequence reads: CASGAADTQYF. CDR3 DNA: TGTGCCAGCGGGGCGGCAGATACGCAGTATTTT. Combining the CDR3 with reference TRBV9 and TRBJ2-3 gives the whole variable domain DSGVTQTPKHLITATGQRVTLRCSPRSGDLSVYWYQQSLDQGLQFLIQYYNGEERAKGNILERFSAQQFPDLHSELNLSSLELGDSALYFCASGAADTQYFGPGTRLTVL.

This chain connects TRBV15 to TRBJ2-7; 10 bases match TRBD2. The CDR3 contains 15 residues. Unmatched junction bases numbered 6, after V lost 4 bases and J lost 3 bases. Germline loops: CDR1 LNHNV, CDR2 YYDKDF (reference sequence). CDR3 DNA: TGTGCCACCAGCACTCGAGCGGGGGGGTTCTACGAGCAGTACTTC. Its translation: CATSTRAGGFYEQYF.

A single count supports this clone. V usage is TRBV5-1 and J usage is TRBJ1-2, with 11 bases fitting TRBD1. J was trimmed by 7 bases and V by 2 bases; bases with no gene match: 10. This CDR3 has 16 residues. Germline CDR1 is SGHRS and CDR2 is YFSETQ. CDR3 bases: TGCGCCAGCAGCTTAAAGGGGGACAGGGGGGAGGGTGGCTACACCTTC. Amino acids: CASSLKGDRGEGGYTF. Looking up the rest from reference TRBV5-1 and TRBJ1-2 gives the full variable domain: KAGVTQTPRYLIKTRGQQVTLSCSPISGHRSVSWYQQTPGQGLQFLFEYFSETQRNKGNFPGRFSGRQFSNSRSEMNVSTLELGDSALYLCASSLKGDRGEGGYTFGSGTRLTVV.

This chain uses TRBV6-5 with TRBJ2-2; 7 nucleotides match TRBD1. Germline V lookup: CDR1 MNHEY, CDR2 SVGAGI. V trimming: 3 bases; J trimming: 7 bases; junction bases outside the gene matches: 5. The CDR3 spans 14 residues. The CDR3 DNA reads TGTGCCAGCAGTTATCATACAGGGGTCGGGGAGCTGTTTTTT. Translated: CASSYHTGVGELFF.

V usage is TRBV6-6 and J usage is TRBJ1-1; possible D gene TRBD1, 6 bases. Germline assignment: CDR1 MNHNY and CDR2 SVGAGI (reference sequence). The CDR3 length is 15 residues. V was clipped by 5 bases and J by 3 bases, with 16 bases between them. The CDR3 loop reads CASSGRGGGDTEAFF. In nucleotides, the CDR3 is TGTGCCAGCAGTGGCAGGGGAGGGGGGGACACTGAAGCTTTCTTT.

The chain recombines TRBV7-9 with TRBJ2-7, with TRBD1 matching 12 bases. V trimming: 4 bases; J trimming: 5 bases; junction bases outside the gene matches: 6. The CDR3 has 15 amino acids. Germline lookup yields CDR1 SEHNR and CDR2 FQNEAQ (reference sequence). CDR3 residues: CASSYGTGGRNEQYF. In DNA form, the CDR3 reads TGTGCCAGCAGCTACGGGACAGGGGGCCGGAACGAGCAGTACTTC.

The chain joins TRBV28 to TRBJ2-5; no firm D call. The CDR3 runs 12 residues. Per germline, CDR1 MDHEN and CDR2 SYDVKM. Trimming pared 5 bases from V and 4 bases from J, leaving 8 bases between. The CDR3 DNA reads TGTGCCAGCAGTCCCCCCCGAGAGACCCAGTACTTC. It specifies CASSPPRETQYF.

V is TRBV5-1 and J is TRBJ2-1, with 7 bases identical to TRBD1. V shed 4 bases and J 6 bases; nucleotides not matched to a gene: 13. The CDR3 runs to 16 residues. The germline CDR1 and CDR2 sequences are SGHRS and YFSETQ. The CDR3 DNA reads TGCGCCAGCAGCAATATTGTACAGGGGACCGGCAATGAGCAGTTCTTC. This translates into CASSNIVQGTGNEQFF.

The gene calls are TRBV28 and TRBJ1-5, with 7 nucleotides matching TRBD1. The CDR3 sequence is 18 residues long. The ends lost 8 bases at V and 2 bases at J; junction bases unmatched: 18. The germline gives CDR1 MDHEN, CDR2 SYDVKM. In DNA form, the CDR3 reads TGTGCCAGCCGGAGCGCCGCTCGCCACAGGGGCGGCAATCAGCCCCAGCATTTT. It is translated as CASRSAARHRGGNQPQHF.

CDR3 amino acids: CASSLSAPRLQNGYTF. The CDR3, as DNA: TGTGCCAGCAGTTTATCTGCCCCCCGACTGCAAAATGGCTACACCTTC. This chain connects TRBV27 to TRBJ1-2; D unclear. Looked up from germline, CDR1 is MNHEY and CDR2 is SMNVEV (reference sequence). The CDR3 spans 16 residues. Trimming took 0 bases from V and 6 from J, leaving 17 bases between them.

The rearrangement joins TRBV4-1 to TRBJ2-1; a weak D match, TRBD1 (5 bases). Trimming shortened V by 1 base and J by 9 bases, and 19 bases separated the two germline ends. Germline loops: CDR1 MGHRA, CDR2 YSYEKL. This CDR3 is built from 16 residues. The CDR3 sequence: CASSQVQGAVNLEQFF. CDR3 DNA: TGCGCCAGCAGCCAAGTCCAGGGCGCTGTTAATCTTGAGCAGTTCTTC.